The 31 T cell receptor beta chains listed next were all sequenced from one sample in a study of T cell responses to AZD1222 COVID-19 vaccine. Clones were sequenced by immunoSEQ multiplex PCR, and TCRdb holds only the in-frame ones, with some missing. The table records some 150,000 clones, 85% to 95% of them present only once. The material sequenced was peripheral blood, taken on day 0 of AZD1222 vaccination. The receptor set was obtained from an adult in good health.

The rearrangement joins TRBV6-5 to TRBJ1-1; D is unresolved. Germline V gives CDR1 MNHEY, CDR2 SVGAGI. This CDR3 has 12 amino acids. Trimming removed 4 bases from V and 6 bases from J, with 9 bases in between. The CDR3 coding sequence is TGTGCCAGCAGTTCCCCCATCGCTGAAGCTTTCTTT. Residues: CASSSPIAEAFF.

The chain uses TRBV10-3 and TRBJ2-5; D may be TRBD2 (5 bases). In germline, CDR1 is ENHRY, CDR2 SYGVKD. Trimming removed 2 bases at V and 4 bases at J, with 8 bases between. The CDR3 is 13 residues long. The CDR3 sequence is CAISERGGETQYF. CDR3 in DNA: TGTGCCATCAGTGAGAGAGGAGGAGAGACCCAGTACTTC.

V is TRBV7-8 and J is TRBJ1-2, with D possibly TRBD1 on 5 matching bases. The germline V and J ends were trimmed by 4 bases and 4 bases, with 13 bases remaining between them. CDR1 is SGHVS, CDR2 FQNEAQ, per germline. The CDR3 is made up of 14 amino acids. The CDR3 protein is CASSSHIDSYGYTF. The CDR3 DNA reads TGTGCCAGCAGCTCCCACATCGACAGCTATGGCTACACCTTC.

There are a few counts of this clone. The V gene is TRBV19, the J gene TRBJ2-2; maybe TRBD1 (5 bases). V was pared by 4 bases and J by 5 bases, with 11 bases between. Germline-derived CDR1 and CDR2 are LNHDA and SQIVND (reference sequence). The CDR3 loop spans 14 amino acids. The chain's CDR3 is CASSRQPRTGELFF. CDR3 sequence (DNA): TGTGCCAGTAGTAGACAGCCACGGACCGGGGAGCTGTTTTTT.

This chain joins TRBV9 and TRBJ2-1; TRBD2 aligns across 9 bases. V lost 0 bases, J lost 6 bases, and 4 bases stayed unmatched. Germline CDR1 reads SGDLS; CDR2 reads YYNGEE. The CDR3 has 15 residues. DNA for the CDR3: TGTGCCAGCAGCGTAGCTAGCGGGAATAGCAATGAGCAGTTCTTC. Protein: CASSVASGNSNEQFF.

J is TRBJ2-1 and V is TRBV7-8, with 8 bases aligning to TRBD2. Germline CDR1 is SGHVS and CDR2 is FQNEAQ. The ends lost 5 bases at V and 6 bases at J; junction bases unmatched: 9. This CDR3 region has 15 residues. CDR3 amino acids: CASSPTTGGTNEQFF. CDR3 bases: TGTGCCAGCAGCCCGACGACGGGGGGGACCAATGAGCAGTTCTTC. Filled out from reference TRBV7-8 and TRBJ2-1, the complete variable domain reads GAGVSQSPRYKVAKRGQDVALRCDPISGHVSLFWYQQALGQGPEFLTYFQNEAQLDKSGLPSDRFFAERPEGSVSTLKIQRTQQEDSAVYLCASSPTTGGTNEQFFGPGTRLTVL.

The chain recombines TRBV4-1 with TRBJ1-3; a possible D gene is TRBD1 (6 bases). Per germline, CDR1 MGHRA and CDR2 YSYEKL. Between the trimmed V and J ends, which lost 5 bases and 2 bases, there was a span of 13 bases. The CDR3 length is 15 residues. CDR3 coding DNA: TGCGCCAGCAGCTACAATCCAGGGGCTGGAAACACCATATATTTT. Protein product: CASSYNPGAGNTIYF.

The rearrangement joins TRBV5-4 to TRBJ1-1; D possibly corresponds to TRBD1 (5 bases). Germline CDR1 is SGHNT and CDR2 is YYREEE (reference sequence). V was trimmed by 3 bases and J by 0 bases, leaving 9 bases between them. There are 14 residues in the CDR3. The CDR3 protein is CASSSAGVNTEAFF. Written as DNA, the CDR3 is TGTGCCAGCAGCTCCGCGGGGGTGAACACTGAAGCTTTCTTT.

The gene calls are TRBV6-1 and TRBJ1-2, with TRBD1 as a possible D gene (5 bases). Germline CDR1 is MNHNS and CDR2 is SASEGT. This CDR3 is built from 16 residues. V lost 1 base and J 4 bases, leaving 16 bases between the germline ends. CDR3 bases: TGTGCCAGCAGTGAAGGGGGCGTAGGGAAGGGCTATGGCTACACCTTC. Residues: CASSEGGVGKGYGYTF.

CDR3 bases: TGTGCCAGTAGATACAGATGGGATAATAGCAATCAGCCCCAGCATTTT. Amino acids: CASRYRWDNSNQPQHF. This sequence joins TRBV19 and TRBJ1-5, with D unresolved. Trimming took 6 bases from V and 0 from J, leaving 15 bases between them. The CDR3 contains 16 residues. Looked up from germline, CDR1 is LNHDA and CDR2 is SQIVND (reference sequence). The whole variable domain, filled in from reference TRBV19 and TRBJ1-5, reads DGGITQSPKYLFRKEGQNVTLSCEQNLNHDAMYWYRQDPGQGLRLIYYSQIVNDFQKGDIAEGYSVSREKKESFPLTVTSAQKNPTAFYLCASRYRWDNSNQPQHFGDGTRLSIL.

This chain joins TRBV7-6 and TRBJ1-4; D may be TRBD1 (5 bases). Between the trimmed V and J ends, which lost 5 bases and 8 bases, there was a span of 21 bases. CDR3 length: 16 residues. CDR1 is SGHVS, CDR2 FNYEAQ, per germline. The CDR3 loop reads CASSLQAGYSWEKLFF. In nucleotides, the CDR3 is TGTGCCAGCAGCCTTCAAGCAGGGTATTCTTGGGAAAAACTGTTTTTT.

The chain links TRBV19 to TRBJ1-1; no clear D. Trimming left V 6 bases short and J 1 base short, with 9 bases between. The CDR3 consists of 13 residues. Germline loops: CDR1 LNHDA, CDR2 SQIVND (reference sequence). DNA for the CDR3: TGTGCCAGTAGCCCCGGGAGGAACACTGAAGCTTTCTTT. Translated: CASSPGRNTEAFF. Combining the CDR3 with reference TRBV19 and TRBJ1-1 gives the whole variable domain DGGITQSPKYLFRKEGQNVTLSCEQNLNHDAMYWYRQDPGQGLRLIYYSQIVNDFQKGDIAEGYSVSREKKESFPLTVTSAQKNPTAFYLCASSPGRNTEAFFGQGTRLTVV.

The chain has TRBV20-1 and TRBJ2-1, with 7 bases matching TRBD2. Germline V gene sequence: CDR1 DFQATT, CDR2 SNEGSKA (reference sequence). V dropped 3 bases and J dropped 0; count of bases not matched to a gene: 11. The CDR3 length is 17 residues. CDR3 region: CSASASGTSNSYNEQFF. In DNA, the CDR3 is TGCAGTGCTAGTGCCAGCGGGACGTCTAACTCCTACAATGAGCAGTTCTTC.

The CDR3 DNA reads as TGTGCCAGCAGTGGGACAGCCAGGGGCACTGAAGCTTTCTTT. It encodes CASSGTARGTEAFF. The chain joins TRBV2 to TRBJ1-1, with TRBD1 as a possible D gene (6 bases). The V and J ends lost 4 bases and 4 bases respectively, with 13 bases between them. The germline V gene encodes CDR1 SNHLY and CDR2 FYNNEI. This CDR3 is 14 amino acids long.

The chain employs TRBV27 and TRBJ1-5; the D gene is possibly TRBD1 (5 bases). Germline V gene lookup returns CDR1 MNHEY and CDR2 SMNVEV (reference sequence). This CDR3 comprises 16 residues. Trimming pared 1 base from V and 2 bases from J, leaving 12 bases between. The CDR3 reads CASSLLGDSGNQPQHF. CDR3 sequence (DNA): TGTGCCAGCAGTTTATTGGGGGATAGCGGCAATCAGCCCCAGCATTTT.

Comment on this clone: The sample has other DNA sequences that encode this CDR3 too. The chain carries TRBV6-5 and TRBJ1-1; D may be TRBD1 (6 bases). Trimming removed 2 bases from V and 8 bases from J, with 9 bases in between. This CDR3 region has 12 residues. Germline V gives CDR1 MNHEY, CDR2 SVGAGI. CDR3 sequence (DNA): TGTGCCAGCAGTTACGGTAGGGGGGAAGCTTTCTTT. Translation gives CASSYGRGEAFF.

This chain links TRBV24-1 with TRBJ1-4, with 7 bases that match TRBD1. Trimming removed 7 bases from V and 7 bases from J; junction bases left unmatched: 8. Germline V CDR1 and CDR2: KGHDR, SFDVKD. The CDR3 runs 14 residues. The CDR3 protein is CATRSGTEAEKLFF. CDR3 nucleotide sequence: TGTGCCACCAGATCCGGGACAGAGGCTGAAAAACTGTTTTTT.

CDR3 protein: CASSFEEGARQYF. CDR3 DNA: TGCGCCAGCAGCTTTGAGGAGGGGGCGCGACAGTACTTC. The rearrangement links TRBV5-1 to TRBJ2-5, with D maybe TRBD1 (7 bases). The CDR3 is 13 amino acids. The V end lost 2 bases, the J end lost 11 bases, and 16 bases lay between the germline ends. Germline V lookup: CDR1 SGHRS, CDR2 YFSETQ. The entire variable domain, with the rest obtained from reference TRBV5-1 and TRBJ2-5, is as follows: KAGVTQTPRYLIKTRGQQVTLSCSPISGHRSVSWYQQTPGQGLQFLFEYFSETQRNKGNFPGRFSGRQFSNSRSEMNVSTLELGDSALYLCASSFEEGARQYFGPGTRLLVL.

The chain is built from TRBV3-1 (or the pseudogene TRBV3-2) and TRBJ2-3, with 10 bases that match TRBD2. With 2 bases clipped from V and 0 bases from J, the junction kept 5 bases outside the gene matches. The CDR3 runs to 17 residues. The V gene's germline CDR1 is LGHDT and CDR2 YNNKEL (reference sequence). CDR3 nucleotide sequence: TGTGCCAGCAGCCAAATGGGTAGCGGGAGGAGCACAGATACGCAGTATTTT. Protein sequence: CASSQMGSGRSTDTQYF.

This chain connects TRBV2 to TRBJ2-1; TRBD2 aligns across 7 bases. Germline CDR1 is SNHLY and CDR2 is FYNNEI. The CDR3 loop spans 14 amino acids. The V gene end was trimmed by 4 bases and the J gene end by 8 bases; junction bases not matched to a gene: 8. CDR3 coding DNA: TGTGCCAGCAGTGGGGCGGGAGTCGGCGATGAGCAGTTCTTC. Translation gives CASSGAGVGDEQFF.

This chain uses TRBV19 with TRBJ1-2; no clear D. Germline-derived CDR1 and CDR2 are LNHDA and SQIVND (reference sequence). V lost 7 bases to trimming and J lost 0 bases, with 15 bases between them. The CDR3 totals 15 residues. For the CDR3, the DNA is TGTGCCAGTAAGAAGCAAGGAAGAGCTAACTATGGCTACACCTTC. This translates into CASKKQGRANYGYTF.

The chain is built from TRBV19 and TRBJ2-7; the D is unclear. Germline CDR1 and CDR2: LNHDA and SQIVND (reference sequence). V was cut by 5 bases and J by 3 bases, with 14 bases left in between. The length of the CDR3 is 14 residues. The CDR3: CASSQGGFLYEQYF. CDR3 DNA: TGTGCCAGTAGTCAAGGCGGATTTCTCTACGAGCAGTACTTC.

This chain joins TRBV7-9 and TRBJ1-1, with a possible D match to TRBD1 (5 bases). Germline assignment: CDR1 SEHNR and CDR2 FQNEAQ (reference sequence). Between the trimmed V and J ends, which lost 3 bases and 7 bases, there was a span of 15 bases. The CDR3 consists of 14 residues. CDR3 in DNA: TGTGCCAGCAGCTTCACAGGTCCGTACCATGAAGCTTTCTTT. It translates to CASSFTGPYHEAFF.

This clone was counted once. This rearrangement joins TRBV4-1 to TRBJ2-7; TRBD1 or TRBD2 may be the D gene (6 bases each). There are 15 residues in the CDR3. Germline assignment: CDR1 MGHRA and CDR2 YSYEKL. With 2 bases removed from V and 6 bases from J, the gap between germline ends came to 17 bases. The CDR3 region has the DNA TGCGCCAGCAGCCAAATTTTAGGGGGGAAGGGCGAGCAGTACTTC. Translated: CASSQILGGKGEQYF.

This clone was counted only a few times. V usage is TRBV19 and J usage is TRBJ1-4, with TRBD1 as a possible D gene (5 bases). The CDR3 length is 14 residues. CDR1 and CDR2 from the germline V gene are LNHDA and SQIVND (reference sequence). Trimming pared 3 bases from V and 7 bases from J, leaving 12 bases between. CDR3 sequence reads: CASSMGGRGEKLFF. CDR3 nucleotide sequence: TGTGCCAGTAGTATGGGGGGTAGGGGTGAAAAACTGTTTTTT.

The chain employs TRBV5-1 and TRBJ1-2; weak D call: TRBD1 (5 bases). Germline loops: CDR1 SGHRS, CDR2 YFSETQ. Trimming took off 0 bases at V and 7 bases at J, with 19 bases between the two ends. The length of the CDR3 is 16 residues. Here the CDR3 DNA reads TGCGCCAGCAGCTTGGAAGGTGGTATTCAGGGTGGTGGCTACACCTTC. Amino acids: CASSLEGGIQGGGYTF.

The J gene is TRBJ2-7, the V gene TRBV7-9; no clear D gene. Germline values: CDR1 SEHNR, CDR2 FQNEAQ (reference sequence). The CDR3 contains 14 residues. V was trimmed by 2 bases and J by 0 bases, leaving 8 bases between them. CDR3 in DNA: TGTGCCAGCAGCTTATTGGCAGACTCCTACGAGCAGTACTTC. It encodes CASSLLADSYEQYF.

CDR3 amino acids: CASSVKGLAYEQYF. In DNA, the CDR3 is TGTGCCAGCAGTGTAAAAGGACTAGCCTACGAGCAGTACTTC. The chain is built from TRBV6-6 and TRBJ2-7; 7 nucleotides match TRBD2. This CDR3 region has 14 residues. Trimming at V came to 5 bases and at J to 2 bases, leaving 6 bases not matched to a gene. Germline CDR1 is MNHNY and CDR2 is SVGAGI (reference sequence).

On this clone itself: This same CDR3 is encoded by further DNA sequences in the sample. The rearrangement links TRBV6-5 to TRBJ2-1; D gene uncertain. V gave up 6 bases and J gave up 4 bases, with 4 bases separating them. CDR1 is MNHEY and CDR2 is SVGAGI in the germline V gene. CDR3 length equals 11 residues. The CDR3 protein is CASRSYNEQFF. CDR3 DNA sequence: TGTGCCAGCAGATCTTACAATGAGCAGTTCTTC.

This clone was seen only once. CDR3 nucleotide sequence: TGTGCCAGCAGCACGGGACTCTTAGTAGATACGCAGTATTTT. Amino acids: CASSTGLLVDTQYF. V is TRBV5-4 and J is TRBJ2-3; D may be TRBD2 (6 bases). The CDR3 is 14 amino acids. CDR1 is SGHNT, CDR2 YYREEE, per germline (reference sequence). V shed 4 bases and J shed 5 bases, with 14 bases lying between them.

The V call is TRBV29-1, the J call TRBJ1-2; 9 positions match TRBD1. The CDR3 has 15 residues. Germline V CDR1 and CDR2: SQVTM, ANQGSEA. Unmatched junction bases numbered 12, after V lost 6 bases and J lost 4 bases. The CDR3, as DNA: TGCAGCGTCCCACAGGGGGCAGCGGCCATCTATGGCTACACCTTC. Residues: CSVPQGAAAIYGYTF.